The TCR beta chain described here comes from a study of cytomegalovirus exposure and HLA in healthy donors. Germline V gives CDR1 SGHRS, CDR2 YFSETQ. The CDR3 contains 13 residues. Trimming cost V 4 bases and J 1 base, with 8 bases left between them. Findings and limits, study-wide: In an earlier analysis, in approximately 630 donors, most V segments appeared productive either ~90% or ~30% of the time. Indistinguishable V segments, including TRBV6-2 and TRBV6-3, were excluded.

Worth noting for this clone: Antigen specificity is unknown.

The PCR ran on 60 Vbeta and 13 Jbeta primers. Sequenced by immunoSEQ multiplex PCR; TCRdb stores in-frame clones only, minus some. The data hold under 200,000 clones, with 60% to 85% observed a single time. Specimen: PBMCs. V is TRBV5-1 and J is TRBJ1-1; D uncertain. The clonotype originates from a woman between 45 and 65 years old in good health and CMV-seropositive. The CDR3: CASSAQANTEAFF. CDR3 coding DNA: TGCGCCAGCAGCGCCCAGGCGAACACTGAAGCTTTCTTT.